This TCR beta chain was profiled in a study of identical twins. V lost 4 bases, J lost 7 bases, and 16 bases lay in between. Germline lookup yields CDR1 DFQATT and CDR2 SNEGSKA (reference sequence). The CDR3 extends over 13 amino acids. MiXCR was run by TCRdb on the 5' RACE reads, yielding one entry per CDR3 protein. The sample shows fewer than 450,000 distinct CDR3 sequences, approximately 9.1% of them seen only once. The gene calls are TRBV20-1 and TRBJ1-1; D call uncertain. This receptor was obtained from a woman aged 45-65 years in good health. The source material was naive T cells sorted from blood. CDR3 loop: CSATRTVDIEAFF. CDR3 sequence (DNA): TGCAGTGCTACAAGGACCGTCGATATTGAAGCTTTCTTT.